A selection of T cell receptor beta chains follows, all from one sample in a study of response to subunit inactivated influenza vaccine. TCRdb reprocessed the RT-PCR reads with MiXCR, giving one entry per CDR3 protein. The sample lists over 450,000 distinct CDR3 sequences, roughly 13% occurring once. Sequencing was performed on PBMCs from blood, taken about 40 days after vaccination. The receptors originated from a man in his forties or fifties who received an inactivated influenza vaccine. Both conserved end residues are part of each CDR3. The D gene is left open where the match is weak. Clone size is given for some rows only: seen once, a few or many times, or a class if the clone is expanded.

TRBJ1-1 | . | TRBV28 | . | CASSLPGWTEAFF | TGTGCCAGCAGTCTCCCCGGTTGGACTGAAGCTTTCTTT
TRBJ2-7 | few | TRBV28 | TRBD2 | CASGASGILSGEQYF | TGTGCCAGCGGGGCTAGCGGGATTTTATCGGGCGAGCAGTACTTC
TRBJ2-1 | many | TRBV20-1 | . | CSARKGRPYNEQFF | TGCAGTGCTAGAAAGGGACGTCCCTACAATGAGCAGTTCTTC
TRBJ1-4 | few | TRBV4-2 | TRBD1 | CASSNRRGYEKLFF | TGTGCCAGCAGCAATCGCAGGGGGTATGAAAAACTGTTTTTT
TRBJ1-3 | few | TRBV11-1 | . | CASSPLVPTGAVGNTMYF | TGTGCCAGCAGCCCATTAGTTCCGACCGGGGCGGTTGGAAACACCATGTATTTT
TRBJ1-1 | few | TRBV5-1 | . | CASSLSVNTGNTEAFF | TGCGCCAGCAGCTTGTCGGTGAATACGGGAAACACTGAAGCTTTCTTT
TRBJ1-2 | few | TRBV5-1 | TRBD1 | CASSLSGQGTLNYGYTF | TGCGCCAGCAGCTTGTCGGGACAGGGGACATTGAACTATGGCTACACCTTC
TRBJ1-5 | . | TRBV20-1 | . | CSANRNGQPQHF | TGCAGTGCTAATAGGAATGGACAGCCCCAGCATTTT
TRBJ2-2 | . | TRBV20-1 | TRBD1 | CSARQGATGELFF | TGCAGTGCCAGGCAGGGGGCCACCGGGGAGCTGTTTTTT
TRBJ2-7 | few | TRBV20-1 | . | CSATWAYEQYF | TGCAGTGCCACCTGGGCCTACGAGCAGTACTTC
TRBJ1-5 | . | TRBV5-1 | . | CASSLEFGQPQHF | TGCGCCAGCAGCTTGGAGTTTGGTCAGCCCCAGCATTTT
TRBJ2-7 | few | TRBV7-2 | . | CASSLVRGATYEQYF | TGTGCCAGCAGCTTAGTCCGAGGGGCAACCTACGAGCAGTACTTC
TRBJ2-5 | few | TRBV7-9 | . | CASTVHRQETQYF | TGTGCCAGCACAGTGCACAGACAAGAGACCCAGTACTTC
TRBJ2-5 | . | TRBV7-6 | . | CASSLAPPPSETQYF | TGTGCCAGCAGCTTAGCCCCTCCCCCGTCGGAGACCCAGTACTTC
TRBJ2-5 | . | TRBV12-3/TRBV12-4 | TRBD2 | CATSASGGRGNYF | TGTGCCACCTCGGCTAGCGGGGGGCGGGGTAATTACTTC
TRBJ2-5 | . | TRBV20-1 | . | CSASQAGRTQETQYF | TGCAGTGCTAGTCAGGCGGGACGCACCCAAGAGACCCAGTACTTC
TRBJ1-4 | . | TRBV20-1 | . | CSARDWRDGEKLFF | TGCAGTGCTAGAGATTGGCGGGATGGTGAAAAACTGTTTTTT
TRBJ1-2 | . | TRBV7-3 | . | CASSSLAGPYGYTF | TGTGCCAGCAGCTCCTTAGCTGGCCCCTATGGCTACACCTTC
TRBJ1-1 | once | TRBV3-1 | TRBD1 | CASSQSGGMGAFF | TGTGCCAGCAGCCAATCAGGGGGCATGGGGGCTTTCTTT
TRBJ2-3 | many | TRBV20-1 | TRBD2 | CSAEAQGGGGSTDTQYF | TGCAGTGCTGAGGCCCAGGGTGGCGGGGGAAGCACAGATACGCAGTATTTT
TRBJ2-1 | . | TRBV5-5 | . | CASSLSQEENEQFF | TGTGCCAGCAGCTTGAGTCAGGAGGAGAATGAGCAGTTCTTC
TRBJ1-3 | . | TRBV6-1 | TRBD1 | CASSGDRGFSGNTIYF | TGTGCCAGCAGTGGGGACAGGGGGTTCTCTGGAAACACCATATATTTT
TRBJ2-3 | few | TRBV7-2 | TRBD2 | CASSLSGLAGATTDTQYF | TGTGCCAGCAGCTTATCGGGACTAGCGGGGGCCACCACAGATACGCAGTATTTT
TRBJ1-1 | few | TRBV6-5 | TRBD1 | CASSYSSGGLTEAFF | TGTGCCAGCAGTTACTCTTCAGGGGGCCTAACTGAAGCTTTCTTT
TRBJ2-7 | few | TRBV6-2/TRBV6-3 | . | CASSYPTYYEQYF | TGTGCCAGCAGTTACCCGACTTACTACGAGCAGTACTTC
TRBJ2-5 | few | TRBV7-9 | . | CASSLGGGVTETQYF | TGTGCCAGCAGCTTAGGTGGAGGGGTCACTGAGACCCAGTACTTC
TRBJ2-7 | . | TRBV7-2 | TRBD1 | CASSWGQLSSYEQYF | TGTGCCAGCAGCTGGGGACAGTTGAGCTCCTACGAGCAGTACTTC
TRBJ2-1 | few | TRBV7-8 | . | CASSLGRDGVNEQFF | TGTGCCAGCAGCTTAGGCCGGGACGGGGTGAATGAGCAGTTCTTC
TRBJ1-1 | few | TRBV6-1 | . | CASEWPHGGATAEAFF | TGTGCCAGCGAGTGGCCTCACGGGGGGGCTACGGCTGAAGCTTTCTTT
TRBJ2-7 | . | TRBV20-1 | . | CSASRDGRYEQYF | TGCAGTGCAAGCCGGGACGGCCGCTACGAGCAGTACTTC
TRBJ2-1 | few | TRBV7-9 | . | CASSSLGRVYNEQFF | TGTGCCAGCAGCTCCCTGGGACGGGTTTACAATGAGCAGTTCTTC
TRBJ2-3 | many | TRBV5-1 | TRBD2 | CASSLLAGGTDTQYF | TGCGCCAGCAGCTTACTAGCGGGAGGCACAGATACGCAGTATTTT
TRBJ2-1 | few | TRBV11-2 | TRBD1 | CACRLGTGYNEQFF | TGTGCCTGCCGGTTAGGGACAGGATACAATGAGCAGTTCTTC
TRBJ2-4 | few | TRBV20-1 | TRBD2 | CSASASTSGTDIQYF | TGCAGTGCTTCAGCCTCGACTAGCGGGACTGACATTCAGTACTTC
TRBJ2-4 | few | TRBV20-1 | TRBD2 | CSAITSGENIQYF | TGCAGTGCGATAACTAGCGGGGAAAACATTCAGTACTTC
TRBJ2-5 | few | TRBV11-2 | TRBD2 | CASSGTSGKTQYF | TGTGCCAGCAGCGGGACTAGCGGAAAGACCCAGTACTTC
TRBJ2-1 | few | TRBV7-2 | TRBD2 | CASSLGLASSYNEQFF | TGTGCCAGCAGCCTAGGACTAGCCAGCTCCTACAATGAGCAGTTCTTC
TRBJ2-5 | once | TRBV10-3 | . | CATGRELTETQYF | TGTGCCACGGGCCGGGAGCTGACAGAGACCCAGTACTTC
TRBJ2-5 | . | TRBV7-2 | TRBD2 | CASSSSSGAGAQYF | TGTGCCAGCAGCTCCTCTAGCGGGGCCGGGGCCCAGTACTTC